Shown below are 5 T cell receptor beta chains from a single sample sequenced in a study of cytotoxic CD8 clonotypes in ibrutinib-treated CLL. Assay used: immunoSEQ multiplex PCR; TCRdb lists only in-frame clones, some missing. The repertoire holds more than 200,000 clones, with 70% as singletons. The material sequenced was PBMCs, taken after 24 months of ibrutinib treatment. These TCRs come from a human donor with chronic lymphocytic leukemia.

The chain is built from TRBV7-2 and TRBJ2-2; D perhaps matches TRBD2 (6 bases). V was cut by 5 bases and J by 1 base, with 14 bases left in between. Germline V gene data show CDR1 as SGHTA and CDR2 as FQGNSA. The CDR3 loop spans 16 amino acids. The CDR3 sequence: CASSPPGTQNTGELFF. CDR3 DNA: TGTGCCAGCAGCCCCCCGGGGACTCAGAACACCGGGGAGCTGTTTTTT.

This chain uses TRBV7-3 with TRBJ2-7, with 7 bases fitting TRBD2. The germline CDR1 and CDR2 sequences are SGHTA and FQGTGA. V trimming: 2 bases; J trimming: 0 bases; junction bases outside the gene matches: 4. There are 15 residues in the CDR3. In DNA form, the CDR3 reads TGTGCCAGCAGCTTAGCTAGCGGAAACTCCTACGAGCAGTACTTC. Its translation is CASSLASGNSYEQYF.

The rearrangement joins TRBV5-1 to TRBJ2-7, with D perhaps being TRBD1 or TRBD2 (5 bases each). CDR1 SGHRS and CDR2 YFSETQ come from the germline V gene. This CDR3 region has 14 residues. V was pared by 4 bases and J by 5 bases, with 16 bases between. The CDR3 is CASSPGTAVDEQYF. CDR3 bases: TGCGCCAGCAGCCCCGGGACCGCCGTTGACGAGCAGTACTTC.

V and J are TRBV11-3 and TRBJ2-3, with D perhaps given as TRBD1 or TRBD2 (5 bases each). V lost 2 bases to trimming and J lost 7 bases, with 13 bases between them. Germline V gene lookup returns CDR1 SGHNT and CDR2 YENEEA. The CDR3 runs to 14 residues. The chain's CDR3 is CASSLSAGANTQYF. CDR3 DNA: TGTGCCAGCAGCTTAAGCGCCGGGGCAAATACGCAGTATTTT.

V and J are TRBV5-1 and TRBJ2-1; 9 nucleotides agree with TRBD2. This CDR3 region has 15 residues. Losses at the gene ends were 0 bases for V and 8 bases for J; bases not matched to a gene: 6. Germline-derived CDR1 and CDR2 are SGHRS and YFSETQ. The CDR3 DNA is TGCGCCAGCAGCTTGGATGCGGGAGGGCCTTATGAGCAGTTCTTC. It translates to CASSLDAGGPYEQFF.